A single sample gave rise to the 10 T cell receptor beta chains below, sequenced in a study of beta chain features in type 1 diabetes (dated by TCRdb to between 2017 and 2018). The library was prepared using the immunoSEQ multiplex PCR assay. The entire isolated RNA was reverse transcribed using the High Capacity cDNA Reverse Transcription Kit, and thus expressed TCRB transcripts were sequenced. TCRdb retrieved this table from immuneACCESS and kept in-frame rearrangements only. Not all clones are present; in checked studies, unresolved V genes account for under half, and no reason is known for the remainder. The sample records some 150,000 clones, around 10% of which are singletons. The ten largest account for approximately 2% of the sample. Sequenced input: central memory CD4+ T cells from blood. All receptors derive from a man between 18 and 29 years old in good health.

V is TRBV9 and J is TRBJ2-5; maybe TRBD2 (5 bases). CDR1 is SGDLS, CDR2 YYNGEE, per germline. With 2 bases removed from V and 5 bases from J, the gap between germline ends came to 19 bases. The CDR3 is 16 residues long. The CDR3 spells CASSVPVDTGYETQYF. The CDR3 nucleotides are TGTGCCAGCAGCGTCCCCGTAGACACGGGATACGAGACCCAGTACTTC.

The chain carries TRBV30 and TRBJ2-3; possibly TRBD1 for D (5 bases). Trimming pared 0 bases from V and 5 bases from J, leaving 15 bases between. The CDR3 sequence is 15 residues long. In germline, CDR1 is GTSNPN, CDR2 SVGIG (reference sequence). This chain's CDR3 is CAWSVGQGFQDTQYF. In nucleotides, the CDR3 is TGTGCCTGGAGTGTAGGTCAGGGTTTTCAAGATACGCAGTATTTT. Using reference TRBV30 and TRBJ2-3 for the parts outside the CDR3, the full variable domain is SQTIHQWPATLVQPVGSPLSLECTVEGTSNPNLYWYRQAAGRGLQLLFYSVGIGQISSEVPQNLSASRPQDRQFILSSKKLLLSDSGFYLCAWSVGQGFQDTQYFGPGTRLTVL.

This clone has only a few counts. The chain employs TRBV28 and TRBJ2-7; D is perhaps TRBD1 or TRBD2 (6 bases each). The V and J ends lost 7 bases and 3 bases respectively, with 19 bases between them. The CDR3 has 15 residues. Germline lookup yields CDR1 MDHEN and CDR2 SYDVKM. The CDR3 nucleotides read TGTGCCAGCAACTTAGGACGGGGGCGAGGCTACGAGCAGTACTTC. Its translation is CASNLGRGRGYEQYF.

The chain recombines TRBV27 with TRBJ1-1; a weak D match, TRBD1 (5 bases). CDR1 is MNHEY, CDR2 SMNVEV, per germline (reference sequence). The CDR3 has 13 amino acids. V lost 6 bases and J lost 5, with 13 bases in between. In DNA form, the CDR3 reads TGTGCCAGCAGAATGGGCAGGGTGACTGAAGCTTTCTTT. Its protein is CASRMGRVTEAFF.

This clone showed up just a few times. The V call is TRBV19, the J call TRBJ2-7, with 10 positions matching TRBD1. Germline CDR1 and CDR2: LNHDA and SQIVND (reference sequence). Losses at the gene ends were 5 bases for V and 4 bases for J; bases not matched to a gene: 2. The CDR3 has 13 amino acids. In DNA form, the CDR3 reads TGTGCCAGTAGTTGGGGACAGGGGTACGAGCAGTACTTC. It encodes CASSWGQGYEQYF.

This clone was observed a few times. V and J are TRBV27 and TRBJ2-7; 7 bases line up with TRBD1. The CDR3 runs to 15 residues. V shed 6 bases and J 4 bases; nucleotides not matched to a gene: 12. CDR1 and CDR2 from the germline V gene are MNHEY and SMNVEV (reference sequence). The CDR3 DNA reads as TGTGCCAGCAGACAAACTGGGACAGCCAATTACGAGCAGTACTTC. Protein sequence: CASRQTGTANYEQYF.

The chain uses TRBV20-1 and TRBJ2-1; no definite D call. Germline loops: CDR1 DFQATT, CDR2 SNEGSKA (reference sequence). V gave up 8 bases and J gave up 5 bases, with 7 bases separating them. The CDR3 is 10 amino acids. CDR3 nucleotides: TGCAGTCTGGAGAACAATGAGCAGTTCTTC. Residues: CSLENNEQFF.

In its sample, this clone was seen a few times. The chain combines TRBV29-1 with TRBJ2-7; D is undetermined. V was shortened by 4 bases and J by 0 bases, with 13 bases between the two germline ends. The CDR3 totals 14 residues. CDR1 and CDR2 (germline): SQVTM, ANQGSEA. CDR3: CSVVKGHVSYEQYF. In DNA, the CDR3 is TGCAGCGTTGTGAAAGGCCACGTCTCCTACGAGCAGTACTTC.

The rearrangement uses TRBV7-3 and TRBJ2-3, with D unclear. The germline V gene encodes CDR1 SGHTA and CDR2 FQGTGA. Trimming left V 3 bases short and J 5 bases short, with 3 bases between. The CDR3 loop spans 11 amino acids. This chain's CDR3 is CASSFRDTQYF. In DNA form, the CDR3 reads TGTGCCAGCAGCTTTAGAGATACGCAGTATTTT.

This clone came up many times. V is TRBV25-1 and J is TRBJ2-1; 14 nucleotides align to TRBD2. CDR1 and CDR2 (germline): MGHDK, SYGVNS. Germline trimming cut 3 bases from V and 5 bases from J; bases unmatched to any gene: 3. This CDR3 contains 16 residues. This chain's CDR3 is CASSETSGGAHNEQFF. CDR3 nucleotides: TGTGCCAGCAGTGAGACTAGCGGGGGGGCCCACAATGAGCAGTTCTTC. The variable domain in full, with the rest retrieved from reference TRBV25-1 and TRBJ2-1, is EADIYQTPRYLVIGTGKKITLECSQTMGHDKMYWYQQDPGMELHLIHYSYGVNSTEKGDLSSESTVSRIRTEHFPLTLESARPSHTSQYLCASSETSGGAHNEQFFGPGTRLTVL.